Listed here are 19 T cell receptor beta chains from one sample, sequenced in a study of T-cell memory formation after mild COVID-19. TCRdb passed the 5' RACE reads through MiXCR, listing each CDR3 protein once. The table includes roughly 89,000 distinct CDR3 sequences, about 15% detected once. The material sequenced was PBMCs or a T cell subset sorted from them (not recorded which). These TCRs come from a man between 18 and 29 years old who had mild COVID-19 (a few samples of this study predate the infection). Cell type and time point are not known.

In its sample, this clonotype was seen a few times. The CDR3 protein is CASGQGLAKNIQYF. As DNA, the CDR3 is TGTGCCTCAGGGCAGGGCCTCGCCAAAAACATTCAGTACTTC. This chain joins TRBV15 and TRBJ2-4, with D perhaps matching TRBD1 (5 bases). Germline assignment: CDR1 LNHNV and CDR2 YYDKDF (reference sequence). This CDR3 spans 14 amino acids. The V and J ends lost 11 bases and 1 base respectively, with 15 bases between them.

This clonotype was counted ten times or more. The chain has TRBV6-2 or TRBV6-3 and TRBJ2-7; a possible D gene is TRBD2 (6 bases). The CDR3 has 14 amino acids. The germline gives CDR1 MNHEY, CDR2 SVGEGT. Trimming took off 7 bases at V and 6 bases at J, with 19 bases between the two ends. CDR3 region: CASTISPEGSEQYF. The CDR3 DNA is TGTGCCAGCACCATCAGCCCGGAGGGGTCCGAGCAGTACTTC.

The V call is TRBV6-2 or TRBV6-3, the J call TRBJ1-6; 10 bases align to TRBD1. Germline CDR1 MNHEY, CDR2 SVGEGT. CDR3 length equals 15 residues. The trim removed 4 bases at V and 7 bases at J, leaving 4 bases unmatched. CDR3 sequence reads: CASSSGTGENSPLHF. CDR3 DNA: TGTGCCAGCAGTTCCGGGACAGGGGAGAATTCACCCCTCCACTTT.

By share, this clonotype counts as medium-sized. The rearrangement links TRBV6-1 to TRBJ1-2; TRBD1 matches 8 bases. The germline V gene encodes CDR1 MNHNS and CDR2 SASEGT. This CDR3 region has 15 residues. V was clipped by 3 bases and J by 0 bases; unmatched bases: 3. This CDR3 reads CASSETGATNYGYTF. The CDR3 DNA reads as TGTGCCAGCAGTGAGACAGGGGCAACTAACTATGGCTACACCTTC.

This sequence joins TRBV6-2 or TRBV6-3 and TRBJ2-3; the D gene is possibly TRBD2 (6 bases). The germline V and J ends were trimmed by 6 bases and 5 bases, with 18 bases remaining between them. The CDR3 totals 15 residues. From germline, CDR1 is MNHEY and CDR2 SVGEGT. Here the CDR3 DNA reads TGTGCCAGCAGCCCCCGAGTAGCGGCGGTAGATACGCAGTATTTT. Translation gives CASSPRVAAVDTQYF.

The chain recombines TRBV11-2 with TRBJ1-5; 10 bases map to TRBD1. The V segment lost 5 bases and the J segment 2 bases; nucleotides outside the gene matches: 3. CDR3 length: 15 residues. Germline V gene lookup returns CDR1 SGHAT and CDR2 FQNNGV. This CDR3 reads CASSQGQGGNQPQHF. Here the CDR3 DNA reads TGTGCCAGCAGCCAAGGACAGGGGGGCAATCAGCCCCAGCATTTT.

This clonotype was picked up a small number of times. The CDR3 spells CASSPYGTLWGEQYF. In nucleotides, the CDR3 is TGTGCCAGCAGCCCCTACGGGACTCTTTGGGGTGAGCAGTACTTC. The chain has TRBV6-2 or TRBV6-3 and TRBJ2-7; D may be TRBD2 (6 bases). CDR3 length: 15 residues. Trimming removed 6 bases from V and 7 bases from J, with 22 bases in between. Germline CDR1 and CDR2: MNHEY and SVGEGT.

The chain employs TRBV7-3 and TRBJ2-2, with D possibly TRBD2 on 5 matching bases. V lost 1 base, J lost 6 bases, and 9 bases lay in between. The CDR3 has 14 residues. Per the germline V gene, CDR1 is SGHTA and CDR2 is FQGTGA. The CDR3 DNA is TGTGCCAGCAGCTTAATCGGGGTCCCCGGGGAGCTGTTTTTT. It yields the protein CASSLIGVPGELFF.

There are a few counts of this clonotype. The chain couples TRBV5-1 to TRBJ2-1, with 7 bases fitting TRBD2. Germline-derived CDR1 and CDR2 are SGHRS and YFSETQ. The CDR3 spans 13 residues. The V segment lost 5 bases and the J segment 5 bases; nucleotides outside the gene matches: 4. In nucleotides, the CDR3 is TGCGCCAGCAGAACGGGGACTAACAATGAGCAGTTCTTC. This translates into CASRTGTNNEQFF.

The V call is TRBV6-2 or TRBV6-3, the J call TRBJ2-7; 8 bases agree with TRBD1. Trimming cost V 6 bases and J 4 bases; bases outside gene matches: 5. The germline CDR1 and CDR2 sequences are MNHEY and SVGEGT. This CDR3 contains 13 residues. CDR3: CASSTGGGYEQYV. For the CDR3, the DNA is TGTGCCAGCAGCACAGGGGGAGGTTACGAGCAGTACGTC.

This clonotype was counted a few times. V gene TRBV20-1 combines with J gene TRBJ1-1; 8 bases are a match to TRBD1. The J segment lost 1 base and the V segment lost 3 bases, leaving 4 bases of the junction unmatched. The CDR3 covers 14 residues. CDR1 and CDR2 (germline): DFQATT, SNEGSKA (reference sequence). CDR3 sequence: CSASTGTGNTEAFF. The CDR3 bases are TGCAGTGCTAGTACCGGGACAGGGAACACTGAAGCTTTCTTT.

This clonotype was found a few times. The chain couples TRBV9 to TRBJ1-2; D gene uncertain. This CDR3 is 12 amino acids long. CDR1 SGDLS and CDR2 YYNGEE come from the germline V gene. V was clipped by 0 bases and J by 5 bases, with 5 bases between them. The CDR3 reads CASSVDPYGYTF. The CDR3 bases are TGTGCCAGCAGCGTAGACCCGTATGGCTACACCTTC.

The rearrangement links TRBV29-1 to TRBJ2-3, with D unclear. The CDR3 has 13 residues. V lost 2 bases and J lost 4, with 10 bases in between. Looked up from germline, CDR1 is SQVTM and CDR2 is ANQGSEA. Written as DNA, the CDR3 is TGCAGCGTTGAATTTCTGGGCCCAGATACGCAGTATTTT. Translated: CSVEFLGPDTQYF.

This clonotype was observed a few times. J is TRBJ2-1 and V is TRBV9; D may match TRBD1 or TRBD2 (7 bases each). Germline-derived CDR1 and CDR2 are SGDLS and YYNGEE. This CDR3 contains 17 residues. Between the trimmed V and J ends, which lost 3 bases and 6 bases, there was a span of 22 bases. The CDR3 DNA reads as TGTGCCAGCAGCGCCAACGACAGGGACTATACTTTCAATGAGCAGTTCTTC. Protein product: CASSANDRDYTFNEQFF.

CDR3 sequence (DNA): TGCGCCAGCAGCCAAGTTGCCTCTAGCGGGGGGTTCGGGTATGAGCAGTTCTTC. Translated, it gives CASSQVASSGGFGYEQFF. V and J are TRBV4-1 and TRBJ2-1; TRBD2 matches 11 bases. Germline loops: CDR1 MGHRA, CDR2 YSYEKL. The CDR3 is made up of 18 amino acids. The V and J ends lost 1 base and 8 bases, in that order; junction bases with no gene match: 13.

This clonotype was observed a few times. V and J are TRBV9 and TRBJ2-6, with D perhaps matching TRBD1 (5 bases). Deletions cut 4 bases from V and 1 base from J, with 18 bases between. The CDR3 has 18 amino acids. The germline gives CDR1 SGDLS, CDR2 YYNGEE. The CDR3 DNA reads TGTGCCAGCAGCAATGATCCAGGGAAGCAATCTGGGGCCAACGTCCTGACTTTC. This sequence encodes CASSNDPGKQSGANVLTF.

This clonotype has just a few counts. The chain has TRBV4-3 and TRBJ2-1; D unclear. CDR1 and CDR2 from the germline V gene are LGHNA and YSLEER. The ends were cut back, 0 bases at V and 7 bases at J, with 16 bases in the middle. This CDR3 is built from 16 residues. CDR3 nucleotides: TGCGCCAGCAGCCAAGATCGGACCCCCCTTGGGAATGAGCAGTTCTTC. As protein: CASSQDRTPLGNEQFF.

The V and J genes are TRBV4-1 and TRBJ2-7, with 7 bases matching TRBD1. This CDR3 is built from 16 residues. Per germline, CDR1 MGHRA and CDR2 YSYEKL. V lost 3 bases to trimming and J lost 0 bases; unmatched junction nucleotides: 8. CDR3 amino acids: CASSQRHYRGSYEQYV. CDR3 bases: TGCGCCAGCAGCCAGAGGCATTACAGGGGCTCCTACGAGCAGTACGTC.

This clonotype was observed a few times. The rearrangement joins TRBV10-2 to TRBJ2-3, with TRBD2 matching over 8 bases. Trimming removed 4 bases from V and 0 bases from J; junction bases left unmatched: 6. The germline gives CDR1 WSHSY, CDR2 SAAADI. The length of the CDR3 is 16 residues. The CDR3 DNA sequence: TGCGCCAGCAGTGGACCACTAGCGGACAGCACAGATACGCAGTATTTT. This sequence encodes CASSGPLADSTDTQYF.